This T cell receptor (beta chain) derives from a study of Graves' ophthalmopathy and Graves' hyperthyroidism. This clonotype was seen a single time. This may be a read error: a much more frequent sequence differs by one nucleotide. As the template, RNA transcripts were used to amplify TCR beta CDR3 regions. Following a first-round RT-PCR that used HTBI primers, a second-round multiplex PCR was carried out. TCRdb passed the multiplex PCR reads through MiXCR, listing each CDR3 protein once. The sample yields over a million distinct CDR3 sequences, about 35% seen once. Germline CDR1 reads SEHNR; CDR2 reads FQNEAQ (reference sequence). The CDR3 consists of 14 residues. V was pared by 3 bases and J by 1 base, with 6 bases between.

The origin of this receptor is an adult man with Graves' hyperthyroidism. This chain links TRBV7-9 with TRBJ2-2; D is unresolved. Sequencing was carried out using peripheral blood or thyroid tissue (not recorded which). The CDR3 reads CASSFDGNTGELFF. The CDR3 DNA follows: TGTGCCAGCAGCTTTGACGGGAACACCGGGGAGCTGTTTTTT.